The clone carrying this T cell receptor beta chain appeared a few times. Its target is not known. This specimen belongs to a study of post-analysis software for immune sequencing data. Study findings and constraints: TRBV5-6, TRBV5-1 and TRBV20-1 belonged to a set of roughly five TRBV segments that were more frequent in patients than controls. Under the F measure, samples that were prepared in one batch clustered strongly together.

The germline V and J ends were trimmed by 1 base and 1 base, with 14 bases remaining between them. This CDR3 contains 16 residues. The germline gives CDR1 SNHLY, CDR2 FYNNEI. Carried by the TCR beta cDNA libraries were unique molecular identifiers. MiXCR was run by TCRdb on the PCR reads, yielding one entry per CDR3 protein. Of some 890,000 distinct CDR3 sequences in the sample, about 53% are singletons; the top ten hold approximately 4.4%. This sequence originates from a girl aged 10 to 17 with multiple sclerosis. The rearrangement joins TRBV2 to TRBJ2-7, with no clear D. The sequencing sample was made of blood. CDR3 coding DNA: TGTGCCAGCAGTGAAGTGTCAAGGTCCAGGTCCTACGAGCAGTACTTC. It specifies CASSEVSRSRSYEQYF.